A selection of T cell receptor beta chains follows, all from one sample in a study of T cell responses to AZD1222 COVID-19 vaccine. Libraries were prepared by immunoSEQ multiplex PCR; TCRdb keeps only in-frame clonotypes and omits some of them. The data hold 150,000 or so clones, with 80% to 90% observed a single time. Sequencing used peripheral blood, obtained after recovery from COVID-19. These receptor sequences come from an adult who had recovered from COVID-19. Each CDR3 is given with its conserved first and last residue. D genes are given only for firm matches. Expanded clones get a size class; other rows say once, few or many, or leave the size out.

clone size	D gene	J gene	CDR3 length	V gene	CDR3 protein	CDR3 DNA
.	TRBD1	TRBJ1-2	13	TRBV27	CASSPGQGGGYTF	TGTGCCAGCAGCCCGGGACAGGGAGGGGGCTACACCTTC
few	.	TRBJ1-1	14	TRBV25-1	CASSPLWGNTEAFF	TGTGCCAGCAGCCCGTTGTGGGGGAACACTGAAGCTTTCTTT
.	TRBD1	TRBJ1-1	14	TRBV28	CASSLQYRGVEAFF	TGTGCCAGCAGTTTACAATACAGGGGGGTTGAAGCTTTCTTT
.	.	TRBJ1-5	16	TRBV6-1	CASSEQKGGRGQPQHF	TGTGCCAGCAGTGAACAAAAAGGGGGGCGAGGGCAGCCCCAGCATTTT
.	.	TRBJ2-3	14	TRBV18	CASSPPSLEHTQYF	TGTGCCAGCTCACCACCGTCCCTAGAACATACGCAGTATTTT
.	.	TRBJ1-2	12	TRBV7-9	CASSLNYYGYTF	TGTGCCAGCAGCTTAAATTACTATGGCTACACCTTC
few	TRBD1	TRBJ1-4	14	TRBV11-2	CASSLGQGAEKLFF	TGTGCCAGCAGCTTAGGACAGGGGGCGGAAAAACTGTTTTTT
.	.	TRBJ2-5	12	TRBV19	CASSMDQETQYF	TGTGCCAGTAGTATGGATCAAGAGACCCAGTACTTC
once	.	TRBJ1-2	13	TRBV5-4	CASSRDGNYGYTF	TGTGCCAGCAGCCGGGACGGTAACTATGGCTACACCTTC
.	.	TRBJ2-7	14	TRBV7-9	CASSPRLEREKQYF	TGTGCCAGCAGCCCACGACTAGAACGAGAGAAGCAGTACTTC
once	.	TRBJ2-7	15	TRBV15	CATSRGPAEPYEQYF	TGTGCCACCAGCAGAGGTCCCGCCGAGCCCTACGAGCAGTACTTC
.	.	TRBJ2-5	14	TRBV7-9	CASSSFRSQETQYF	TGTGCCAGCAGCTCCTTCAGAAGCCAAGAGACCCAGTACTTC
.	TRBD1	TRBJ1-6	16	TRBV5-4	CASTTHRTGGHSPLHF	TGTGCCAGCACCACCCACCGGACAGGGGGCCATTCACCCCTCCACTTT
.	.	TRBJ1-5	14	TRBV7-6	CASSLNRAYQPQHF	TGTGCCAGCAGCCTAAACCGGGCTTATCAGCCCCAGCATTTT
.	.	TRBJ1-4	16	TRBV28	CASSQTGSGFEEKLFF	TGTGCCAGCAGTCAGACAGGAAGCGGGTTTGAGGAAAAACTGTTTTTT
.	.	TRBJ2-1	15	TRBV7-9	CASSLGGGSYNEQFF	TGTGCCAGCAGCCTAGGGGGGGGCTCCTACAATGAGCAGTTCTTC
.	.	TRBJ1-2	15	TRBV6-5	CASSSSEDRLYGYTF	TGTGCCAGCAGTTCATCAGAGGACAGACTATATGGCTACACCTTC
.	TRBD1	TRBJ2-7	16	TRBV19	CASSISKGAPTYEQYF	TGTGCCAGTAGTATAAGTAAGGGGGCCCCTACTTACGAGCAGTACTTC
.	TRBD1	TRBJ2-7	13	TRBV11-1	CASSLEYRGFRYF	TGTGCCAGCAGCTTAGAGTACAGGGGATTTCGGTACTTC
.	.	TRBJ2-7	15	TRBV6-5	CASSYSRAGAYEQYF	TGTGCCAGCAGTTACTCCAGGGCTGGCGCCTACGAGCAGTACTTC
few	.	TRBJ2-1	16	TRBV14	CASSQGVAVHYNEQFF	TGTGCCAGCAGCCAAGGGGTAGCGGTGCACTACAATGAGCAGTTCTTC
.	TRBD1	TRBJ1-2	15	TRBV5-6	CASGTTGTANYGYTF	TGTGCCAGCGGGACTACCGGGACAGCTAACTATGGCTACACCTTC
.	TRBD2	TRBJ2-1	14	TRBV5-1	CASSLIAGYNEQFF	TGCGCCAGCAGCTTAATAGCGGGATACAATGAGCAGTTCTTC
.	.	TRBJ1-2	16	TRBV5-1	CASSLDPGAPGNGYTF	TGCGCCAGCAGCTTGGACCCGGGGGCGCCGGGAAATGGCTACACCTTC
.	.	TRBJ2-3	12	TRBV3-1/TRBV3-2	CASSHATDTQYF	TGTGCCAGCAGCCATGCTACAGATACGCAGTATTTT
.	.	TRBJ1-2	12	TRBV29-1	CSVRNGAYGYTF	TGCAGCGTTAGAAACGGGGCCTATGGCTACACCTTC
few	.	TRBJ1-1	13	TRBV5-1	CASSPLPRGEAFF	TGCGCCAGCAGCCCCCTACCCCGGGGTGAAGCTTTCTTT